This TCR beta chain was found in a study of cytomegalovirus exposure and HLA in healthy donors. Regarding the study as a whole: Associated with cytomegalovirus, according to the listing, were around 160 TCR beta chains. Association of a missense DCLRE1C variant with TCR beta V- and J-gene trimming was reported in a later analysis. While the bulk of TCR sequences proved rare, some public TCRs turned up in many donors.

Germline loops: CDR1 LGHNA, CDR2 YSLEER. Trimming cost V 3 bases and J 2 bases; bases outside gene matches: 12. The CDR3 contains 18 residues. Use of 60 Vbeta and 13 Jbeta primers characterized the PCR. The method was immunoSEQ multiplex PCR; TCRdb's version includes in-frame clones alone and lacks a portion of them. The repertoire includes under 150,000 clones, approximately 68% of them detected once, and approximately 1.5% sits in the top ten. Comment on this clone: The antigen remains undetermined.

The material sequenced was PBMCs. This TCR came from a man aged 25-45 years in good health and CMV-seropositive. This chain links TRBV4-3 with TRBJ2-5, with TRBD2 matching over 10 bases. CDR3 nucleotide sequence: TGCGCCAGCAGCCATGCCGGGGGGGCTAGCGGGGGTCAAGAGACCCAGTACTTC. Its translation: CASSHAGGASGGQETQYF.